This T cell receptor (beta chain) appears in the sequencing data of a study of shared clonotypes between healthy human individuals. Study summary: Donor composition was two women and a few men, aged 18 to 49.

Division of CD4+ cells produced a CD45RA+ naive subset and a CD45RA-negative memory subset. This table comes from immunoSEQ multiplex PCR, and its TCRdb copy is limited to in-frame clones, with some not included. Found here are under 2.5 million clones, 85% to 95% of them singletons; the top ten hold about 0.36%. Study-wide results and caveats: The sharing of roughly 5% of naive CD4 clonotypes was seen across a handful of donors.

V was pared by 8 bases and J by 4 bases, with 11 bases of the junction left unmatched. CDR3 length equals 15 residues. Per germline, CDR1 MNHEY and CDR2 SVGAGI. In the case of this clone: Its specificity is not known.

Sequencing was performed on naive CD4+ T cells from PBMCs. As for subset: CD45RA+ positively selected. This clonotype was sampled from a man in his late teens or twenties in good health. Some clones in this sample may be carry-over from other donors' samples. The V and J genes are TRBV6-5 and TRBJ1-3, with 7 bases fitting TRBD1. For the CDR3, the DNA is TGTGCCAGCGGAGAAAGACAGGGAGTAGGAAACACCATATATTTT. It codes for CASGERQGVGNTIYF.